This entry is about one T cell receptor (beta chain). Its target is not known. This CDR3 has 13 residues. Germline V CDR1 and CDR2: GTSNPN, SVGIG (reference sequence). V gave up 3 bases and J gave up 2 bases; unmatched junction bases: 4. The sample belongs to a study of T cell responses to AZD1222 COVID-19 vaccine. Across the whole study: Recipients boosted at about 4 weeks or about 12 weeks are pooled. General study results and limits: Clonal diversity was possibly underestimated; the donors were predominantly white British and more often female. Two doses of AZD1222 preceded a rise in Spike-specific TCR breadth and depth.

The repertoire was sequenced with immunoSEQ multiplex PCR; TCRdb's copy has only in-frame clones and lacks some. The sample yields 160,000 or so clones, around 93% seen once. Sequenced here: peripheral blood, sampled on day 0 of AZD1222 vaccination. This TCR was sampled from an adult in good health. The chain couples TRBV30 to TRBJ2-7, with 7 bases that match TRBD1. The DNA of the CDR3 is TGTGCCTGGAGCCTGACAGGGACCTACGAGCAGTACTTC. It translates to CAWSLTGTYEQYF.